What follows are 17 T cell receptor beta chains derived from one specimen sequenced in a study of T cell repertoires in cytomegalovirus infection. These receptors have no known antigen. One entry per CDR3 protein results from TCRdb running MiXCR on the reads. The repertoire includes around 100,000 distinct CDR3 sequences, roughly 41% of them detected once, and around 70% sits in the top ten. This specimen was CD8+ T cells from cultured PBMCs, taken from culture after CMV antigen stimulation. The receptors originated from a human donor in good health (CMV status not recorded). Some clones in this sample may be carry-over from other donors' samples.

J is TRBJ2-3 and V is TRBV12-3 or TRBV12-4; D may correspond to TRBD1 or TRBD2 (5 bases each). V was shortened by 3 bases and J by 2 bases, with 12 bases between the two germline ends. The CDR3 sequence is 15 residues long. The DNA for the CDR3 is TGTGCCAGCAGTTTGGGGACCACTGACACAGATACGCAGTATTTT. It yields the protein CASSLGTTDTDTQYF.

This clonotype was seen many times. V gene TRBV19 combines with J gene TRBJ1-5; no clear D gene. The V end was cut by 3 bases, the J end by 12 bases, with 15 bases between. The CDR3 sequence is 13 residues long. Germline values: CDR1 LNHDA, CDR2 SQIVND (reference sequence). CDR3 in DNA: TGTGCCAGTAGTATCGAGGCCGAAAAAGGCCAGCATTTT. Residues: CASSIEAEKGQHF.

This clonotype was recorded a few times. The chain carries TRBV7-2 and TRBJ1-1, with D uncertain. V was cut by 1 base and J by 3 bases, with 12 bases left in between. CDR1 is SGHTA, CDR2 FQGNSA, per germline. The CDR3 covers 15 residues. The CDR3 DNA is TGTGCCAGCAGCTTAGTGGTCGGTATGGACACTGAAGCTTTCTTT. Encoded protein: CASSLVVGMDTEAFF.

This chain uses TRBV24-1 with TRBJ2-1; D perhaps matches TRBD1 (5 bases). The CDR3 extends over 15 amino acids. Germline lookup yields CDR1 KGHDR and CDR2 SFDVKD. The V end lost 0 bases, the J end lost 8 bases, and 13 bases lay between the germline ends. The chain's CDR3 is CATSDLGRDADEQFF. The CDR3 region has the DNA TGTGCCACCAGTGATTTGGGCAGGGATGCTGATGAGCAGTTCTTC.

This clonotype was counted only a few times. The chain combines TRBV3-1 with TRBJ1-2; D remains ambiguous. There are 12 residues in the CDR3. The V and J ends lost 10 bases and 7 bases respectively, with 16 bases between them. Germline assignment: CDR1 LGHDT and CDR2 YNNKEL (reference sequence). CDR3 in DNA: TGTGCCACCTCGGACGCAACTATTGGCTACACCTTC. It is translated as CATSDATIGYTF.

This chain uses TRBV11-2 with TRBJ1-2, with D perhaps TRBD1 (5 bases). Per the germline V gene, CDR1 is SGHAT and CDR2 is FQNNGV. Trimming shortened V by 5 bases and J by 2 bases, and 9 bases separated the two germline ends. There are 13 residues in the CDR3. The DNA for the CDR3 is TGTGCCAGCAGCCTTGGGGACAACTATGGCTACACCTTC. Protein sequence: CASSLGDNYGYTF.

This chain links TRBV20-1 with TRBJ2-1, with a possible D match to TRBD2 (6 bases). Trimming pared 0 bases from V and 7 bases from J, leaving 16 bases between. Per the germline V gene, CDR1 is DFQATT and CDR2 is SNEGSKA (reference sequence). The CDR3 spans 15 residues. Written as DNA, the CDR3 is TGCAGTGCTAGAGACATCCCGGGAAGCGGGAATGAGCAGTTCTTC. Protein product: CSARDIPGSGNEQFF.

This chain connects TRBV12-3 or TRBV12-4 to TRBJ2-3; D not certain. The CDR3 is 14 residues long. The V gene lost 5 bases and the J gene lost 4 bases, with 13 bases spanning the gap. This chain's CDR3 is CASSPRPGADTQYF. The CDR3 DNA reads TGTGCCAGCAGTCCCCGCCCGGGTGCAGATACGCAGTATTTT.

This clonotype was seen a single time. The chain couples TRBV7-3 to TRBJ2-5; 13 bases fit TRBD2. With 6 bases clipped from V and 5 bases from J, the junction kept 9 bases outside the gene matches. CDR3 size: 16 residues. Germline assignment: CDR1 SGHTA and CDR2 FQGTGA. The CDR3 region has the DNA TGTGCCAGCAGTCCGACTAGCGGGGGGCCGGGGGAGACCCAGTACTTC. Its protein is CASSPTSGGPGETQYF.

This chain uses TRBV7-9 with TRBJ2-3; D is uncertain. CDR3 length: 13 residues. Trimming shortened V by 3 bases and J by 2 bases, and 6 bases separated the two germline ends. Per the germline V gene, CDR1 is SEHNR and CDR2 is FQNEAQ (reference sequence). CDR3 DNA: TGTGCCAGCAGCTTGATAAACACAGATACGCAGTATTTT. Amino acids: CASSLINTDTQYF.

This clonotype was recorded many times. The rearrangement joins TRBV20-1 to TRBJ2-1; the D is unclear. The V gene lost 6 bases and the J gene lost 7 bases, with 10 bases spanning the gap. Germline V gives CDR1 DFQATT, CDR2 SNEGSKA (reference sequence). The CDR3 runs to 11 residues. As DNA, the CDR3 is TGCAGTGCCCTTGCTTGGAATGAGCAGTTCTTC. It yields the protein CSALAWNEQFF.

For the CDR3, the DNA is TGTGCCAGCAAGACAGGGGACACCTTTACAGATACGCAGTATTTT. Its translation is CASKTGDTFTDTQYF. The rearrangement joins TRBV6-1 to TRBJ2-3; TRBD1 aligns across 8 bases. Trimming at V came to 7 bases and at J to 3 bases, leaving 9 bases not matched to a gene. This CDR3 has 15 amino acids. Germline CDR1 is MNHNS and CDR2 is SASEGT.

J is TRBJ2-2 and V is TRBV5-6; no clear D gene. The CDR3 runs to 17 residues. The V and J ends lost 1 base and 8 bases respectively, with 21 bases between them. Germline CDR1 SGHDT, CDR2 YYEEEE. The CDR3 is CASSLSFLLDGVGELFF. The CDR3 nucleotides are TGTGCCAGCAGCTTGTCCTTCCTGCTGGACGGCGTGGGGGAGCTGTTTTTT.

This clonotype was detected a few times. Here the CDR3 reads CASSQEGTGPWANVLTF. CDR3 sequence (DNA): TGTGCCAGCAGCCAAGAAGGAACTGGGCCCTGGGCCAACGTCCTGACTTTC. V is TRBV3-1 and J is TRBJ2-6; D gene uncertain. V was trimmed by 0 bases and J by 5 bases, leaving 14 bases between them. The CDR3 is 17 amino acids. Per the germline V gene, CDR1 is LGHDT and CDR2 is YNNKEL (reference sequence).

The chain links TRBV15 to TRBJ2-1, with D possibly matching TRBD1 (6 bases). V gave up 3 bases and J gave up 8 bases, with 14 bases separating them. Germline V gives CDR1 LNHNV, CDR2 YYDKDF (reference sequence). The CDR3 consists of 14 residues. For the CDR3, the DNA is TGTGCCACCAGCAGTCCTTTACAGGGAGATGAGCAGTTCTTC. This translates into CATSSPLQGDEQFF.

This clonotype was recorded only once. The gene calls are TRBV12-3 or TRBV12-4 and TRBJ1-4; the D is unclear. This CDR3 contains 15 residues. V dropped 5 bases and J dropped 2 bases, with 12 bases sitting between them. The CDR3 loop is CASSQAETTNEKLFF. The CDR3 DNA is TGTGCCAGCAGTCAAGCCGAGACCACTAATGAAAAACTGTTTTTT.

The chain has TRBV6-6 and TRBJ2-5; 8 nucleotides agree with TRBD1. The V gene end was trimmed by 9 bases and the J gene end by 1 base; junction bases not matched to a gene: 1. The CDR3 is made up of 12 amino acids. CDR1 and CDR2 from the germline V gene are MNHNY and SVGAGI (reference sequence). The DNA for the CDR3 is TGTGCCAGTGACAGGGGCCAAGAGACCCAGTACTTC. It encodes CASDRGQETQYF.